This entry features one T cell receptor beta chain sequence. Profiling relied on immunoSEQ multiplex PCR, and the TCRdb table lists in-frame clones only, not all of them. This table has approximately 100,000 clones, approximately 86% appearing once. The entry originates in a study of blood T cell repertoires in COVID-19. Study information: Acute and convalescent COVID-19 samples came from the United States, Italy and Spain. In each case, the material was cDNA or gDNA derived from T cells, B-cell-depleted T cells, or PBMCs.

The sequencing sample was made of PBMCs or T cells enriched from blood (not recorded which). The receptor was isolated from a woman between 45 and 65 years old who had recovered from COVID-19.

In nucleotides, the CDR3 is TGTGCCACCAGTGATTTGCGGCGGGGCGTGGGGAATGAGCAGTTCTTC. Encoded protein: CATSDLRRGVGNEQFF. The rearrangement joins TRBV24-1 to TRBJ2-1; perhaps TRBD2 as D (6 bases). The ends were cut back, 0 bases at V and 7 bases at J, with 15 bases in the middle. The germline gives CDR1 KGHDR, CDR2 SFDVKD. This CDR3 is built from 16 residues.